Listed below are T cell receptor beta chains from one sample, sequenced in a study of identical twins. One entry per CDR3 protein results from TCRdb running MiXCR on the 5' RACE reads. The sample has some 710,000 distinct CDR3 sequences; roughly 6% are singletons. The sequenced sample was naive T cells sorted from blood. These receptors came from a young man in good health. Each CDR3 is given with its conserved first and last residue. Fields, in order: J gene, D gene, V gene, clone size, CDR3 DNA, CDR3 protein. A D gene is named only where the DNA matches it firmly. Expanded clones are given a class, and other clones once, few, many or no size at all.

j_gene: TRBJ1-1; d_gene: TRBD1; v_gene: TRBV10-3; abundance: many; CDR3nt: TGTGCCATCAGGGACCGGGACAGGGGTGGCACTGAAGCTTTCTTT; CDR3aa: CAIRDRDRGGTEAFF
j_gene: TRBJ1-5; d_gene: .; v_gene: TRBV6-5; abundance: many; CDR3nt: TGTGCCAGCAGTTATCCGATGGACAGAGATCAGCCCCAGCATTTT; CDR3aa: CASSYPMDRDQPQHF
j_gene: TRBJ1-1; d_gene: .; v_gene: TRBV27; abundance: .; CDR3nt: TGTGCCACCATGCCGGGACGGATGAACACTGAAGCTTTCTTT; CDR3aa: CATMPGRMNTEAFF
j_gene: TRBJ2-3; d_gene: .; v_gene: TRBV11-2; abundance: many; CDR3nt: TGTGCCAGCAGCTTAGATCAAGCGGAGTACTCCACAGATACGCAGTATTTT; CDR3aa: CASSLDQAEYSTDTQYF
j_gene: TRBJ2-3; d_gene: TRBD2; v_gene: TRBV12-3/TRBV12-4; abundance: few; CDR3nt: TGTGCCAGCAGTTTTGGCCTAGCGGGTACCCGGGATACGCAGTATTTT; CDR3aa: CASSFGLAGTRDTQYF
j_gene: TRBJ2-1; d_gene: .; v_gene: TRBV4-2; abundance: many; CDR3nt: TGTGCCAGCAGCCAGGGATATAGCGTGGGTTCTGTAGAGCAGTTCTTC; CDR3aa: CASSQGYSVGSVEQFF
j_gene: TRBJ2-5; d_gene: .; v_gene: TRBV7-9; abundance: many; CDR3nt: TGTGCCAGCAGCTTGAGGGAGTTACAAGAGACCCAGTACTTC; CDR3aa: CASSLRELQETQYF
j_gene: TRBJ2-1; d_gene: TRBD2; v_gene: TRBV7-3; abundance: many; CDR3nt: TGTGCCAGCAGCTCCCTAGCGGGAGGCTCTAGGAATGAGCAGTTCTTC; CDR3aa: CASSSLAGGSRNEQFF
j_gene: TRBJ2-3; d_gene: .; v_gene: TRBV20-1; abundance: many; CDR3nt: TGCAGTGCCCACCATATGGATACGCAGTATTTT; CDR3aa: CSAHHMDTQYF
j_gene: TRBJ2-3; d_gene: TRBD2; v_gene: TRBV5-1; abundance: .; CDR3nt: TGCGCCAGCAGCTTCTCGGGAGGCCACTTACGTCCCACAGATACGCAGTATTTT; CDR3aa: CASSFSGGHLRPTDTQYF
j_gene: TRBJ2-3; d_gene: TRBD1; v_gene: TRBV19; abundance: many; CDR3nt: TGTGCCAGTAGGAGGGACAGGGGAGCAGATACGCAGTATTTT; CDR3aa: CASRRDRGADTQYF
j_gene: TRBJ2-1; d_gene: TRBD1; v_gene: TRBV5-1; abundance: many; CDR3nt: TGCGCCAGCAGCCTCGGACAGGGAGATGAGCAGTTCTTC; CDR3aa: CASSLGQGDEQFF
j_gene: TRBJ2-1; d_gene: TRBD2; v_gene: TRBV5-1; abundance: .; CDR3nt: TGCGCCAGCAGCTTGGCTTCGGGAGGGTCCTACAATGTGCAGTTCTTC; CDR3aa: CASSLASGGSYNVQFF
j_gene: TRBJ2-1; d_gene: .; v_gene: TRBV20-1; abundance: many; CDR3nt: TGCAGTGCTAGAGTAATCGATGAGCAGTTCTTC; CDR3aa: CSARVIDEQFF
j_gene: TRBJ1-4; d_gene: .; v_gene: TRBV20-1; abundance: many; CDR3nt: TGCAGTGCTAGGGGAGGGGCAACTAATGAAAAACTGTTTTTT; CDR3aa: CSARGGATNEKLFF
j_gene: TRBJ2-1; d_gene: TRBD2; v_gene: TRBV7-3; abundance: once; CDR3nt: TGTGCCAGCAGCTTAGGGACTAGCACAATCTACAATGAGCAGTTCTTC; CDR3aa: CASSLGTSTIYNEQFF
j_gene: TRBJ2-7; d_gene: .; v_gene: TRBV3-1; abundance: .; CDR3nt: TGTGCCAGCAGCCAAGATGGCCGGGAAATAGACGAGCAGTACTTC; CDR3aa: CASSQDGREIDEQYF
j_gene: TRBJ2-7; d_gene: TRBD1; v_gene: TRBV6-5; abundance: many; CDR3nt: TGTGCCAGCAGTTATCGGACAGGGAACTACGAGCAGTACTTC; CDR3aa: CASSYRTGNYEQYF
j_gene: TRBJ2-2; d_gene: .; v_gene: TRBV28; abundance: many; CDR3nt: TGTGCCAGCAGTTTACCCCGGGACTGGACCGGGGAGCTGTTTTTT; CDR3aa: CASSLPRDWTGELFF
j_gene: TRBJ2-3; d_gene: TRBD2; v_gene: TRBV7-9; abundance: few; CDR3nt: TGTGCCAGCAGCCTAGGGACTAGCGGACCTCCAGATACGCAGTATTTT; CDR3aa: CASSLGTSGPPDTQYF
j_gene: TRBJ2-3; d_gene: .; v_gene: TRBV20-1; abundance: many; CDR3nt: TGCAGTGCTAGTAACCGGGCCACGGACGTAGATACGCAGTATTTT; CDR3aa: CSASNRATDVDTQYF
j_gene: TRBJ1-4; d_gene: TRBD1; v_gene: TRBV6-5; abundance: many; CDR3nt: TGTGCCAGCAGTTTTTCCCCGACAGGGGGGAATGAAAAACTGTTTTTT; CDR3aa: CASSFSPTGGNEKLFF
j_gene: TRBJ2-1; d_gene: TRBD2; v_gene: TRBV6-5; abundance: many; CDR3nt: TGTGCCAGCAGATTAGCGGGAGGGCCGGGTGAGCAGTTCTTC; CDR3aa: CASRLAGGPGEQFF
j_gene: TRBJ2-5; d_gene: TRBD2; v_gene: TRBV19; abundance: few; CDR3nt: TGTGCCAGTAGGATAGCGGGACAAGAGACCCAGTACTTC; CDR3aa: CASRIAGQETQYF
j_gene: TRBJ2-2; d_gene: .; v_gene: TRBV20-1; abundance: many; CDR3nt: TGCAGTGCTAGAGATGTATCGGGACCGAACACCGGGGAGCTGTTTTTT; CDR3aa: CSARDVSGPNTGELFF